This T cell receptor beta chain is drawn from a study of shared clonotypes between healthy human individuals (dated by TCRdb to about 2020). Regarding the complete study: The cohort comprised two women and a few men aged 18 to 49 years. For each donor, CD4 naive and CD4 memory were each run on three plates, CD8 naive on two plates, and CD8 memory on one plate. Blood TCR repertoires of five healthy adults were deeply sequenced to estimate repertoire size and the extent of clonotype sharing between individuals. To increase sequencing depth and limit assay-specific biases, different laboratories used diverse techniques to prepare libraries and sequence TCR repertoires. Between about 0.94 and 10 billion PBMCs per donor were obtained by leukapheresis.

With regard to this clone: Its antigen has not been determined. No much larger clone is present one base from it, and per-base qualities are unavailable.

TCR CDR3 regions were amplified from genomic DNA by multiplex PCR using the deep immunoSEQ assay. Extracted genomic DNA from each cell subset was distributed evenly across all wells of several immunoSEQ 96-well plates, and each plate was treated as a replicate. For sorted subsets, about 0.2 ug genomic DNA, equal to about 30,000 T cell genomes, was loaded into each replicate PCR. Purified libraries were measured with a Qubit 3.0 fluorometer, size-checked on a Bioanalyzer 2100, and measured again with the KAPA Library Quantification kit. A separate single-read 150-cycle Illumina NextSeq 550 flow cell was used to sequence each immunoSEQ 96-well plate. On the authors' methods: Because only junctional sequences without quality scores were contained in the immunoSEQ output, filtering matching that applied to full-length reads could not be performed. To assign V/J genes and CDR3, sequences were annotated using PyIR, a Python wrapper for IgBLAST v1.9, with IMGT germline references. Reads were filtered out if the reads had weak V/J assignments (E-value above 1e-6), no CDR3, stop codons, out-of-frame junctions, or ambiguous translated residues. A V3J clonotype was defined by an identical inferred V gene, J gene, and CDR3 amino acid sequence. To compute the percentage overlap between repertoires, the number of shared unique clonotypes was divided by the size of the smaller repertoire. Repertoire richness was assessed with RTK rarefaction, the Chao1 estimator, and Recon v2.1 estimates of unobserved clonotypes. Generation probabilities were computed with OLGA for all TCRbeta clonotypes obtained by the gDNA method from a few donors. The table comes from immuneACCESS by way of TCRdb, which keeps in-frame sequences with V and J called. Part of the clones is missing from these tables; in studies checked, under half for an unresolved V gene and the rest for unknown reasons. V and J calls and clone size are copied from that table; D and trimming were computed from the DNA. This sample lists around 2,000,000 clones; under 95% were detected once. The top ten hold under 2% of the sample.

On the study overall, not on this receptor specifically: Pairwise subsampling indicated that sequencing depth was expected to affect the degree of clonotype sharing among donors. Naive subsets generally had larger estimated clonotype richness than memory subsets did. Sharing across a handful of donors was observed for roughly 5% of naive CD4, 3% to 4% of naive CD8, around 2.5% of memory CD4, and roughly 0.4% of memory CD8 clonotypes. Compared with non-shared clonotypes, the clonotypes found in all four sorted-subset donors had higher generation probabilities. Because the study included a small number of donors, the genetic and exposure-history diversity represented was limited. Rarefaction of sorted-subset datasets indicated incomplete sequencing despite the large sequencing depth. Only blood was sampled, and tissue TCR repertoires likely differ from those in blood.

From V the trimming removes 11 bases and from J it removes 4 bases, while the gene matches leave 10 bases of the junction unaccounted for. CDR1 and CDR2 were assigned from the germline V gene as SGHAT and FQNNGV. The CDR3 measures 13 amino acids from cysteine to phenylalanine. Left in the record is the CDR3 DNA by itself, 39 bases read in frame from the first base. CD8 naive samples were obtained by positive selection for CCR7 among CD45RO-negative cells, yielding a CD45RA+CCR7+ population from which TemRA cells were excluded. The donors were healthy, HIV-negative adults with no recently reported acute infections or vaccinations. Every donor was a Caucasian adult living in Nashville, Tennessee, USA. After blood collection by leukapheresis, PBMCs were isolated using Ficoll-Histopaque density gradient centrifugation and then cryopreserved in the vapor phase of liquid nitrogen. Analytical flow cytometry was used to check the purity and quantity of each magnetically sorted T cell population. Genomic DNA was isolated from each sorted fraction and quantified by UV absorbance on a Nanodrop 2000c.

The receptor comes from a young man in good health. Some clones in this sample may be carry-over from other donors' samples. The rearrangement joined TRBV11-2 to TRBJ1-2, and TRBD1 matches 7 of the central bases. Sequenced: naive CD8+ T cells from PBMCs. The sample's cell subset or site label, decoded: CD45RA+CCR7+. The CDR3 corresponds to CASRARGGYGYTF. The nucleotides read TGTGCCTCGAGGGCCAGGGGGGGCTATGGCTACACCTTC.